This passage covers 20 T cell receptor beta chains from one sample sequenced in a study of cytotoxic CD8 clonotypes in ibrutinib-treated CLL. Produced via immunoSEQ multiplex PCR; TCRdb's table is partial and in-frame only. This table holds approximately 120,000 clones, around 84% found once. Sequencing was performed on PBMCs, taken after 24 months of ibrutinib treatment. These receptors were collected from a human donor with chronic lymphocytic leukemia.

This chain links TRBV29-1 with TRBJ1-1, with D perhaps matching TRBD1 (5 bases). Germline-derived CDR1 and CDR2 are SQVTM and ANQGSEA. The CDR3 spans 13 residues. Trimming stripped 2 bases from V and 0 bases from J, with 7 bases between. The DNA of the CDR3 is TGCAGCGTTGAACAGGGATTGAACACTGAAGCTTTCTTT. Protein: CSVEQGLNTEAFF.

The chain employs TRBV18 and TRBJ1-1; D perhaps matches TRBD1 (5 bases). The V gene's germline CDR1 is KGHSH and CDR2 LQKENI. This CDR3 has 14 residues. The V gene lost 3 bases and the J gene lost 7 bases, with 15 bases spanning the gap. This CDR3 is CASSPGPPVLEAFF. The CDR3 DNA is TGTGCCAGCTCACCGGGGCCCCCCGTGCTTGAAGCTTTCTTT.

The chain recombines TRBV5-1 with TRBJ2-3; 15 bases align to TRBD2. CDR1 and CDR2 from the germline V gene are SGHRS and YFSETQ. The CDR3 sequence is 18 residues long. Unmatched junction bases numbered 8, after V lost 4 bases and J lost 2 bases. This CDR3 reads CASSPGLAGGRPTDTQYF. CDR3 nucleotide sequence: TGCGCCAGCAGCCCGGGACTAGCGGGGGGCCGGCCCACAGATACGCAGTATTTT.

The chain joins TRBV11-2 to TRBJ2-3; TRBD2 aligns across 11 bases. Germline V gene lookup returns CDR1 SGHAT and CDR2 FQNNGV. The CDR3 has 19 amino acids. The trim removed 0 bases at V and 0 bases at J, leaving 8 bases unmatched. The CDR3 here is CASSLERGLAGGSTDTQYF. The DNA of the CDR3 is TGTGCCAGCAGCTTAGAGAGAGGGCTAGCGGGGGGTAGCACAGATACGCAGTATTTT.

This chain joins TRBV10-3 and TRBJ2-7, with a weak D call TRBD1 (5 bases). Per the germline V gene, CDR1 is ENHRY and CDR2 is SYGVKD. V lost 7 bases to trimming and J lost 2 bases, with 9 bases between them. This CDR3 is 12 amino acids long. The CDR3 DNA is TGTGCCATCAAGGAGACAGCCTACGAGCAGTACTTC. Amino acid sequence: CAIKETAYEQYF.

The J gene is TRBJ2-7, the V gene TRBV6-1; D remains ambiguous. V lost 0 bases to trimming and J lost 4 bases, with 16 bases between them. CDR1 and CDR2 from the germline V gene are MNHNS and SASEGT. The CDR3 covers 16 residues. The CDR3 sequence: CASSEARWGNAYEQYF. The CDR3 bases are TGTGCCAGCAGTGAAGCCCGATGGGGAAACGCGTACGAGCAGTACTTC.

The chain uses TRBV11-2 and TRBJ2-3; D is possibly TRBD1 or TRBD2 (5 bases each). This CDR3 is built from 16 residues. CDR1 is SGHAT, CDR2 FQNNGV, per germline. V dropped 6 bases and J dropped 7 bases, with 23 bases sitting between them. CDR3 sequence: CASRGTGTHLTYTQYF. The CDR3 nucleotides are TGTGCCAGCAGAGGTACCGGGACCCACCTCACGTATACGCAGTATTTT.

This rearrangement joins TRBV5-4 to TRBJ1-2; D perhaps matches TRBD1 (5 bases). This CDR3 is 14 amino acids long. V was cut by 1 base and J by 8 bases, with 15 bases left in between. The germline V gene encodes CDR1 SGHNT and CDR2 YYREEE (reference sequence). The CDR3 nucleotides are TGTGCCAGCAGCTTGTTATTTAAGGACACGGGCTACACCTTC. This sequence encodes CASSLLFKDTGYTF.

This chain uses TRBV11-2 with TRBJ1-4; 10 bases line up with TRBD1. Germline trimming cut 4 bases from V and 7 bases from J; bases unmatched to any gene: 15. Per germline, CDR1 SGHAT and CDR2 FQNNGV. CDR3 length: 18 residues. Here the CDR3 DNA reads TGTGCCAGCAGCTCGTACCCTACCCGACAGGGGGCAGGTGAAAAACTGTTTTTT. This gives the protein CASSSYPTRQGAGEKLFF.

The DNA of the CDR3 is TGTGCCACCGGGAGTACCTACGAGCAGTACTTC. It encodes CATGSTYEQYF. The rearrangement links TRBV6-1 to TRBJ2-7, with D possibly being TRBD2 (6 bases). The V end was cut by 10 bases, the J end by 2 bases, with 9 bases between. The CDR3 length is 11 residues. CDR1 and CDR2 from the germline V gene are MNHNS and SASEGT.

CDR3 coding DNA: TGTGCCAGCAGTTACCGGGTTGCCGACAATGAGCAGTTCTTC. Translated: CASSYRVADNEQFF. This sequence joins TRBV6-5 and TRBJ2-1, with no clear D. The CDR3 length is 14 residues. CDR1 is MNHEY, CDR2 SVGAGI, per germline. Trimming stripped 2 bases from V and 5 bases from J, with 10 bases between.

This clone was counted a single time. J is TRBJ1-2 and V is TRBV9, with TRBD1 matching 7 bases. CDR1 is SGDLS and CDR2 is YYNGEE in the germline V gene. This CDR3 has 16 residues. V gave up 0 bases and J gave up 6 bases; unmatched junction bases: 11. For the CDR3, the DNA is TGTGCCAGCAGCGTAGCCCCCCGAGGGGGCAGGGATGGCTACACCTTC. It yields the protein CASSVAPRGGRDGYTF. Full variable domain (outside the CDR3, taken from reference TRBV9 and TRBJ1-2): DSGVTQTPKHLITATGQRVTLRCSPRSGDLSVYWYQQSLDQGLQFLIQYYNGEERAKGNILERFSAQQFPDLHSELNLSSLELGDSALYFCASSVAPRGGRDGYTFGSGTRLTVV.

The rearrangement joins TRBV7-8 to TRBJ2-7; the match to TRBD1 covers 10 bases. Germline CDR1 SGHVS, CDR2 FQNEAQ. CDR3 length: 14 amino acids. Trimming at V came to 5 bases and at J to 5 bases, leaving 6 bases not matched to a gene. In DNA form, the CDR3 reads TGTGCCAGCAGCAGACGGGACAGGGGCAACGAGCAGTACTTC. It codes for CASSRRDRGNEQYF.

The rearrangement uses TRBV7-5 and TRBJ1-4. TRBV7-5 is assigned pseudogene status. This CDR3 is 12 amino acids long. As DNA, the CDR3 is TGTGCCAGCAGCTTAGGGGGTCCAATAATGTTTTTT. This translates into CASSLGGPIMFF.

This chain joins TRBV5-6 and TRBJ2-6; D not certain. V lost 4 bases to trimming and J lost 0 bases, with 8 bases between them. CDR1 SGHDT and CDR2 YYEEEE come from the germline V gene. The CDR3 has 15 amino acids. DNA of the CDR3: TGTGCCAGCAGCCCAGACCTCTCTGGGGCCAACGTCCTGACTTTC. It encodes CASSPDLSGANVLTF.

This clone was recorded only once. The rearrangement uses TRBV19 and TRBJ1-2, with 8 bases aligning to TRBD1. With V trimmed by 6 bases and J by 3 bases, 3 bases remained unmatched. This CDR3 region has 13 residues. Germline V gives CDR1 LNHDA, CDR2 SQIVND (reference sequence). The CDR3 DNA follows: TGTGCCAGTAGGACAGGGGTTGACTATGGCTACACCTTC. Translation gives CASRTGVDYGYTF.

This clone has only one observation. The chain uses TRBV5-5 and TRBJ1-1; D is unclear. Germline CDR1 is SGHKS and CDR2 is YYEKEE (reference sequence). This CDR3 is built from 13 residues. V was trimmed by 4 bases and J by 3 bases, leaving 10 bases between them. This CDR3 reads CASSPTSHTEAFF. The CDR3, as DNA: TGTGCCAGCAGCCCCACTAGCCACACTGAAGCTTTCTTT.

The CDR3 DNA reads as TGTGCCAGCAGCCCTCAAAGTCTCAGAACCTACGAGCAGTACTTC. Its protein product is CASSPQSLRTYEQYF. V usage is TRBV7-9 and J usage is TRBJ2-7; D remains unclear. Trimming pared 5 bases from V and 2 bases from J, leaving 16 bases between. Germline-derived CDR1 and CDR2 are SEHNR and FQNEAQ (reference sequence). The CDR3 extends over 15 amino acids.

As regards this clone: The conserved phenylalanine or tryptophan is not found at the CDR3 terminus, so this likely reflects a read error. This rearrangement joins TRBV4-3 to TRBJ1-2; no firm D call. CDR3 size: 14 residues. Germline V gene data show CDR1 as LGHNA and CDR2 as YSLEER. V lost 0 bases, J lost 7 bases, and 12 bases lay in between. DNA of the CDR3: TGCGCCAGCAGCCAAGAGCAACGGCGGGGTGGCTACACCCTC. Translating gives CASSQEQRRGGYTL.

This clone occurred once. This sequence joins TRBV30 and TRBJ1-2; D is uncertain. Germline lookup yields CDR1 GTSNPN and CDR2 SVGIG (reference sequence). The V end lost 1 base, the J end lost 8 bases, and 29 bases lay between the germline ends. This CDR3 is built from 18 residues. The CDR3 loop is CAWSESRRTYGGMRGYTF. The CDR3 nucleotides are TGTGCCTGGAGTGAATCCCGCCGGACGTATGGTGGAATGAGGGGCTACACCTTC.